The clone carrying this T cell receptor beta chain was seen just once. Different DNA sequences within this sample yield the same CDR3. The protocol was immunoSEQ multiplex PCR, while the TCRdb copy is restricted to in-frame clones and leaves out a portion. The sample records roughly 2.1 million clones, roughly 91% being singletons. These data are taken from a study of shared clonotypes between healthy human individuals. Naive CD8 isolation took CD45RO-negative cells positively selected for CCR7 and excluded terminally differentiated effector memory CD45RA+ cells. The sample comprised naive CD8+ T cells from PBMCs. This TCR was recovered from a man younger than 35 in good health. Some clones in this sample may be carry-over from other donors' samples.

The CDR3 coding sequence is TGTGCCAGCAGTTATACGGGGAGCACAGATACGCAGTATTTT. It is translated as CASSYTGSTDTQYF. V and J are TRBV27 and TRBJ2-3, with a weak D call TRBD2 (5 bases). Trimming removed 4 bases from V and 0 bases from J, with 8 bases in between. CDR3 length: 14 amino acids. Germline V gene lookup returns CDR1 MNHEY and CDR2 SMNVEV (reference sequence).